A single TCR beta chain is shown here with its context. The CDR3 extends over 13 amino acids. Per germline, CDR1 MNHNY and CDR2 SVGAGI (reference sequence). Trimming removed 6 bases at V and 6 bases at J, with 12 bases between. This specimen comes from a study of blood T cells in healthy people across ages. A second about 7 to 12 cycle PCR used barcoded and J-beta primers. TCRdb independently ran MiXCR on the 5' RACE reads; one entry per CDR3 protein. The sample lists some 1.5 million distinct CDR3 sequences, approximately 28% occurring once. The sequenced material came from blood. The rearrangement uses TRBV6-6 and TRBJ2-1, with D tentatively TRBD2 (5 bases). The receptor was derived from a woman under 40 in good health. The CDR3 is CASSLYEGNEQFF. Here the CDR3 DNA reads TGTGCCAGCAGCCTTTATGAGGGCAATGAGCAGTTCTTC.